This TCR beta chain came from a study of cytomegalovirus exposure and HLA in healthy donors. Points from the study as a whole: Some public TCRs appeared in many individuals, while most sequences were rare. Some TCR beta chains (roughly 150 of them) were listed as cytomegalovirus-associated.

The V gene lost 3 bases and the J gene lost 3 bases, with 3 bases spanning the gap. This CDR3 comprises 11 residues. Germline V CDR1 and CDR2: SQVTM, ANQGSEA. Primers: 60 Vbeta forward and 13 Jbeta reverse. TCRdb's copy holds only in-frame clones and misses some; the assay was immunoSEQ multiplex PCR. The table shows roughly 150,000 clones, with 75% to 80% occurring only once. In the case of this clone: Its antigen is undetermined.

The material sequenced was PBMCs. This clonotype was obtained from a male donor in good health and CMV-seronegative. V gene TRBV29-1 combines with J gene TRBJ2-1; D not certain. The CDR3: CSVDSYNEQFF. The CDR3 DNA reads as TGCAGCGTTGATAGCTACAATGAGCAGTTCTTC.